A few counts support the clone carrying this T cell receptor (beta chain). Antigen: not known. These data come from a study of beta chain features in type 1 diabetes. Overall study: Analysis included around 110,000,000 sorted cells drawn from all samples.

A CD45RO/CCR7/CD25/CD127/CD95/CD27 panel sorted naive, central memory, regulatory and stem cell-like memory CD4+ cells. The whole isolated RNA underwent reverse transcription, so sequencing captured expressed TCRB transcripts. Clones were sequenced by immunoSEQ multiplex PCR, and TCRdb holds only the in-frame ones, with some missing. The table includes about 190,000 clones, approximately 7.8% detected once. Germline V gene data show CDR1 as MNHNY and CDR2 as SVGAGI (reference sequence). J gave up 1 base and V 7 bases, and 10 bases lay outside the gene matches. This CDR3 has 15 amino acids. Whole-study results and caveats: Researchers report that Type 1 diabetes patients had moderately but significantly shorter TCRB CDR3s across all four CD4+ subsets.

The rearrangement joins TRBV6-6 to TRBJ2-7, with TRBD1 identical over 7 bases. The source of this sequence is a woman aged 40 to 50 with type 1 diabetes. Sequenced sample: central memory CD4+ T cells from blood. The CDR3 sequence: CASNIGQAESYEQYF. In DNA form, the CDR3 reads TGTGCCAGCAACATCGGACAGGCGGAGTCCTACGAGCAGTACTTC.